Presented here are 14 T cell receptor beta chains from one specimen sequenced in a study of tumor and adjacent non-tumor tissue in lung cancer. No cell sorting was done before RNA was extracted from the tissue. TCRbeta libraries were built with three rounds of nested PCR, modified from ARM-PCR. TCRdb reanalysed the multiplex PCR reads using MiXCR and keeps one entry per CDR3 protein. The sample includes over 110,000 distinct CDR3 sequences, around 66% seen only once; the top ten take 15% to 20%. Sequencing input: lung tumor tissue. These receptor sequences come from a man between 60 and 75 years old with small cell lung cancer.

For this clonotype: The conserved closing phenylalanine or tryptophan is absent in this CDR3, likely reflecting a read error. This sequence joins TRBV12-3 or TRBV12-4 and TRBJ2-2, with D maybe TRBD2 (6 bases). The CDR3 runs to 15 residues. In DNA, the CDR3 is TGTGCCAGCAGTTTCTCTGGGACTGACACGGGGGAGCTGTTTATT. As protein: CASSFSGTDTGELFI.

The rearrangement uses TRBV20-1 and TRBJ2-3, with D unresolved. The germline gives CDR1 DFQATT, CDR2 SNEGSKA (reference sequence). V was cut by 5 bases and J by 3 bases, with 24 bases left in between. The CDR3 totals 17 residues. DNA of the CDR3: TGCAGTGCTCAGGATCACTATCGGGCTTCACAGACAGATACGCAGTATTTT. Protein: CSAQDHYRASQTDTQYF.

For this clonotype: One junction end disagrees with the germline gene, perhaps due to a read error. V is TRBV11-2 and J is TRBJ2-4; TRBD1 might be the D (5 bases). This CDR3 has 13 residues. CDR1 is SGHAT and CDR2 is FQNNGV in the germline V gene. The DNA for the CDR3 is TGTGCCAGCAGTTCCCGGACAAGAAACATTCGGTACTTC. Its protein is CASSSRTRNIRYF.

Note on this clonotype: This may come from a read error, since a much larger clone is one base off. CDR3 coding DNA: TGCAGTGCCAGCGGGATCATAGATACGCAGTATTTT. Its translation is CSASGIIDTQYF. The chain is built from TRBV20-1 and TRBJ2-3; 7 nucleotides line up with TRBD2. The CDR3 length is 12 residues. V lost 6 bases to trimming and J lost 5 bases; unmatched junction nucleotides: 5. Germline values: CDR1 DFQATT, CDR2 SNEGSKA (reference sequence).

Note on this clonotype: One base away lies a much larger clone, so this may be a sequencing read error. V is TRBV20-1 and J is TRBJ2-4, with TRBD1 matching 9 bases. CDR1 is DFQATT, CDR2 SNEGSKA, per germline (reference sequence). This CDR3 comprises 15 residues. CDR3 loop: CSAGRTGDAKNIHYF. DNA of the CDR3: TGCAGTGCTGGAAGGACAGGGGACGCCAAAAACATTCACTACTTC.

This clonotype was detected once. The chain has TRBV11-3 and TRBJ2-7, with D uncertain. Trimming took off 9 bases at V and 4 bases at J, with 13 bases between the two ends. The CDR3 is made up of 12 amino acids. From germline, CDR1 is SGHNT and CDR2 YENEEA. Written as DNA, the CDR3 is TGTGCCAGTAACTTAGATCGGTACGAGCAGTACTTC. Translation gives CASNLDRYEQYF.

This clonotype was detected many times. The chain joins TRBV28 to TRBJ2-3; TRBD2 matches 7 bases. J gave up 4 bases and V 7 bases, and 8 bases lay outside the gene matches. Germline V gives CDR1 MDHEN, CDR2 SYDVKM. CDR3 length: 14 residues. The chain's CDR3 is CASTSLASADTQYF. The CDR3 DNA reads TGTGCCAGCACCTCACTAGCGTCGGCAGATACGCAGTATTTT.

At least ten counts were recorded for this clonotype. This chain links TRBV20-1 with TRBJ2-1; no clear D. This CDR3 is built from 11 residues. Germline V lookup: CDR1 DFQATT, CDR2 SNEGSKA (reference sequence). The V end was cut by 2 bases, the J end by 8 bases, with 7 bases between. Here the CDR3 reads CSARPYDEQFF. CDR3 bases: TGCAGTGCTAGACCCTATGATGAGCAGTTCTTC.

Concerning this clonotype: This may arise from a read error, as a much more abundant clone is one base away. CDR3 nucleotides: TGTGCCGGTTCTACGGTTTCTGGAAGCACCATATATTTT. This encodes CAGSTVSGSTIYF. The genes are TRBV5-6 and TRBJ1-3; no clear D gene. In germline, CDR1 is SGHDT, CDR2 YYEEEE. The CDR3 consists of 13 residues.

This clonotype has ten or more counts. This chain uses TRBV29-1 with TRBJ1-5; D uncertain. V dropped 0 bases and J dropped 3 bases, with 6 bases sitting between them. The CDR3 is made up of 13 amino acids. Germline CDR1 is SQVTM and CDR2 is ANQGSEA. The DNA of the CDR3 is TGCAGCGTTGAAGAGTCGTACAATCAGCCCCAGCATTTT. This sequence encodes CSVEESYNQPQHF.

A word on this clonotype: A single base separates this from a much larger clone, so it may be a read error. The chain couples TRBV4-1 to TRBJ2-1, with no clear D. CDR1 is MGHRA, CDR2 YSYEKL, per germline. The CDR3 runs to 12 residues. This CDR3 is CAISQGFGEQFF. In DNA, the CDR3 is TGCGCCATCAGCCAAGGCTTTGGAGAGCAGTTCTTC.

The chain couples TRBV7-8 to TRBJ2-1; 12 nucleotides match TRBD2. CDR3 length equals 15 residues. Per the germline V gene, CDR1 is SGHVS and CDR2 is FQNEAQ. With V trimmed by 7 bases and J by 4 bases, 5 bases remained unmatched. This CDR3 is CASIRTSGEYNEQFF. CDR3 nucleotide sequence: TGTGCCAGCATCCGGACTAGCGGGGAATACAATGAGCAGTTCTTC.

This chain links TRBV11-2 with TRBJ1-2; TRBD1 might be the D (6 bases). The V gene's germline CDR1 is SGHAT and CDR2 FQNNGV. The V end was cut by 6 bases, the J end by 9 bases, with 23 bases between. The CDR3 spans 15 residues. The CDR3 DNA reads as TGTGCCAGCAGATTGGGACCAGGGGTTATTGAGAGCTACACCTTC. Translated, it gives CASRLGPGVIESYTF.

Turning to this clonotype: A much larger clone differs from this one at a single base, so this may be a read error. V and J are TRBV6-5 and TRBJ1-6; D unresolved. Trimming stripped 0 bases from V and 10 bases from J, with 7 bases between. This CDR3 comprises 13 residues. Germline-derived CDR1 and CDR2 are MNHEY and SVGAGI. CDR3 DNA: TGTGCCAGCAGTTACTCGATAAAGTCACCCCTCCACTTT. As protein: CASSYSIKSPLHF.